Listed below are T cell receptor beta chains from one sample, sequenced in a study of cytomegalovirus exposure and HLA in healthy donors. The table came from immunoSEQ multiplex PCR; TCRdb's copy has only in-frame clones and leaves some out. This sample has about 89,000 clones, with 85% found just once. Sequencing was carried out using PBMCs. The receptors shown here come from a man in his forties or fifties in good health and CMV-seropositive. Each CDR3 is given with its conserved first and last residue. A D gene is named only where the DNA matches it firmly. Clone size is given for some rows only: seen once, a few or many times, or a class if the clone is expanded.

d_call,j_call,v_call,clone_size,cdr3_nt,cdr3_aa
TRBD1,TRBJ1-2,TRBV7-6,once,TGTGCCAGCAGCGCTTACAGGGGAAACTATGGCTACACCTTC,CASSAYRGNYGYTF
-,TRBJ1-3,TRBV7-9,-,TGTGCCAGCAGCAACACCCTACAGGGCTCTGGAAACACCATATATTTT,CASSNTLQGSGNTIYF
-,TRBJ2-7,TRBV11-3,-,TGTGCCAGCAGCTTTCCAGGGTCATCTTTGTACTTC,CASSFPGSSLYF
TRBD2,TRBJ2-3,TRBV2,-,TGTGCCAGCACGCTAGTTGGTCTAGCGGGAGGGGGAGCAGATACGCAGTATTTT,CASTLVGLAGGGADTQYF
TRBD1,TRBJ2-1,TRBV9,-,TGTGCCAGCAGCTTAGGACAGGGAATCAATGAGCAGTTCTTC,CASSLGQGINEQFF
-,TRBJ1-4,TRBV18,few,TGTGCCAGCTCACTAGGACAGAATGAAAAACTGTTTTTT,CASSLGQNEKLFF
-,TRBJ1-1,TRBV2,-,TGTGCCAGCGCGGACAGATATTCCACTGAAGCTTTCTTT,CASADRYSTEAFF
-,TRBJ1-1,TRBV5-5,-,TGTGCCAGCAGCGGGGGAGGGTCGGAAACTGAAGCTTTCTTT,CASSGGGSETEAFF
TRBD2,TRBJ2-3,TRBV7-9,-,TGTTCCAGCAGCCCTAGCGGGGGGACCACAGATACGCAGTATTTT,CSSSPSGGTTDTQYF
-,TRBJ2-6,TRBV29-1,-,TGCAGCGCCGTCACGGGACTTAGCCTCTCTGGGGCCAACGTCCTGACTTTC,CSAVTGLSLSGANVLTF
-,TRBJ2-7,TRBV28,-,TGTGCCAGCAGTGGCAAGGGGGGGGCCTACGAGCAGTACTTC,CASSGKGGAYEQYF
-,TRBJ2-7,TRBV7-2,-,TGTGCCAGCAGCTCGGGACTTGACGGGTACGAGCAGTACTTC,CASSSGLDGYEQYF
-,TRBJ1-1,TRBV28,-,TGTGCCAGCAAAGGGGAATACGGGACTGAAGCTTTCTTT,CASKGEYGTEAFF
TRBD2,TRBJ2-1,TRBV19,-,TGTGCCAGTGGACGGACTAGCGGGAGTATAAATGAGCAGTTCTTC,CASGRTSGSINEQFF
TRBD2,TRBJ2-7,TRBV18,-,TGTGCCAGCTCACCTCGACTAGCGGGAGGGCCGGGATCCTACGAGCAGTACTTC,CASSPRLAGGPGSYEQYF
-,TRBJ1-1,TRBV18,once,TGTGCCAGCTCACAGGGGGGGGTCACTGAAGCTTTCTTT,CASSQGGVTEAFF
-,TRBJ1-2,TRBV5-1,-,TGCGCCAGCAGCTTGGATCCAGGGGCTGGTGGCTACACCTTC,CASSLDPGAGGYTF
-,TRBJ2-5,TRBV2,-,TGTGCCAGCAGTGAATTGTTCGGGATGCGAGAGACCCAGTACTTC,CASSELFGMRETQYF
TRBD1,TRBJ1-2,TRBV10-3,few,TGTGCCATCAGCCGGGACAGTCCTAACTATGGCTACACCTTC,CAISRDSPNYGYTF
TRBD2,TRBJ2-3,TRBV6-1,-,TGTGCCAGCAGTGTACTAGCGGGGAGCACAGATACGCAGTATTTT,CASSVLAGSTDTQYF
TRBD2,TRBJ2-5,TRBV19,-,TGTGCCAGTAGTATAGAAGGAGCGAGGCTAGCGGGTCAAGAGACCCAGTACTTC,CASSIEGARLAGQETQYF
TRBD1,TRBJ1-1,TRBV6-5,-,TGTGCCAGCAGGGTATATGGGGACCAGGGGGGAGCTTTCTTT,CASRVYGDQGGAFF
TRBD1,TRBJ1-2,TRBV6-5,-,TGTGCCAGCGGGGATTGGGGGACAGTATATGGCTACACCTTC,CASGDWGTVYGYTF
-,TRBJ1-2,TRBV5-5,-,TGTGCCAGCAGCCTACATCGGGACACAGCTAACTATGGCTACACCTTC,CASSLHRDTANYGYTF
TRBD2,TRBJ2-7,TRBV9,few,TGTGCCAGCAGCGAAAGCGGGGGCCACGAGCAGTACTTC,CASSESGGHEQYF
TRBD1,TRBJ2-1,TRBV7-9,once,TGTTCCAGCAGCCAAGGGACAGGGGGCGGGGAAGACAATGAGCAGTTCTTC,CSSSQGTGGGEDNEQFF
TRBD1,TRBJ2-1,TRBV28,-,TGTGCCAGCAGTTTCAGTTTGGACAGGTTGTGGAATGAGCAGTTCTTC,CASSFSLDRLWNEQFF
TRBD1,TRBJ1-1,TRBV7-8,-,TGTGCCAGCAGCTCAGGACAGGGAGACACTGAAGCTTTCTTT,CASSSGQGDTEAFF
-,TRBJ2-1,TRBV25-1,once,TGTGCCAGCAGTACGACAGGTGGAGACTCCTACAATGAGCAGTTCTTC,CASSTTGGDSYNEQFF
TRBD2,TRBJ2-3,TRBV5-8,-,TGTGCCAGCAGCTTGGGGCTAGCGGGGCTCACAGATACGCAGTATTTT,CASSLGLAGLTDTQYF
-,TRBJ2-1,TRBV4-1,-,TGCGCCAGCAGCCAAGGGGCAGCGAGGGATGAGCAGTTCTTC,CASSQGAARDEQFF
-,TRBJ1-2,TRBV6-1,-,TGTGCCAGCAGTGAAGTCCCAGCGAGTTACTATGGCTACACCTTC,CASSEVPASYYGYTF
-,TRBJ1-5,TRBV6-1,-,TGTGCCAGCAGTGAATTAGAGGGTTTCGAGCCCCAGCATTTT,CASSELEGFEPQHF
-,TRBJ2-3,TRBV6-1,-,TGTGCCAGCAGTGAAGCGTGGACGGGGGTCACAGATACGCAGTATTTT,CASSEAWTGVTDTQYF
-,TRBJ1-1,TRBV6-1,-,TGTGCCAGCGGATTAGGGGCTGGGGTCACTGAAGCTTTCTTT,CASGLGAGVTEAFF
-,TRBJ2-3,TRBV19,-,TGTGCCAGTAGTCAGGGCTACTCAGCGACGGATACGCAGTATTTT,CASSQGYSATDTQYF
TRBD1,TRBJ1-4,TRBV5-1,-,TGCGCCAGCAGCTCACGGACAGGGAGGGATGAAAAACTGTTTTTT,CASSSRTGRDEKLFF
-,TRBJ1-2,TRBV25-1,few,TGTGCCAGCAAAACAGGGCAGATAGGTGGCTACACCTTC,CASKTGQIGGYTF
TRBD2,TRBJ2-1,TRBV5-4,-,TGTGCCAGCAGCTTGGTGGCGGGGGGGTACAATGAGCAGTTCTTC,CASSLVAGGYNEQFF
TRBD2,TRBJ2-7,TRBV5-1,-,TGCGCCAGCCGGCCTGGGACTATCAACTACGAGCAGTACTTC,CASRPGTINYEQYF
TRBD2,TRBJ2-7,TRBV7-9,-,TGTGCCAGCAGCTTAGTACGGGAGGGCCCCGACGAGCAGTACTTC,CASSLVREGPDEQYF
-,TRBJ2-1,TRBV6-5,-,TGTGCCAGCAAAATCGTAAGTAGCGGCAATGAGCAGTTCTTC,CASKIVSSGNEQFF
-,TRBJ2-6,TRBV7-2,-,TGTGCCAGCAGCTTAACAGGGACATCCAACGTCCTGACTTTC,CASSLTGTSNVLTF